These T cell receptor beta chains were read from a single sample in a study of naive and memory T cell subsets. TCRdb ran MiXCR on the UMI-ligation and nested PCR reads and lists one entry per CDR3 protein. The repertoire holds more than 30,000 distinct CDR3 sequences, 8% to 13% seen once, with 3.9% in the top ten. The input for sequencing was skin, taken from a tuberculin skin test site. These receptors all come from an adult in good health. The CDR3 runs from the conserved cysteine through the conserved F or W. A D gene is named only where the DNA matches it firmly. Expanded clones get a size class; other rows say once, few or many, or leave the size out.

len,d_gene,v_gene,j_gene,abundance,CDR3aa,CDR3nt
13,-,TRBV20-1,TRBJ2-7,-,CSAEGTLFYEQYF,TGCAGTGCTGAGGGTACCCTCTTCTACGAGCAGTACTTC
12,-,TRBV5-8,TRBJ1-1,many,CASSLTGTEAFF,TGTGCCAGCAGCTTGACAGGGACGGAAGCTTTCTTT
13,TRBD2,TRBV29-1,TRBJ2-1,many,CSVNPGGADEQFF,TGCAGCGTTAACCCCGGGGGGGCCGATGAGCAGTTCTTC
13,-,TRBV25-1,TRBJ1-5,many,CASSEGGGQPQHF,TGTGCCAGCAGTGAGGGGGGAGGTCAGCCCCAGCATTTT
9,-,TRBV29-1,TRBJ1-1,many,CSVDGGAVF,TGCAGCGTTGATGGGGGGGCAGTTTTT
14,-,TRBV4-1,TRBJ2-3,many,CASRRPPSTDTQYF,TGCGCCAGCAGGAGACCTCCTAGCACAGATACGCAGTATTTT
12,-,TRBV29-1,TRBJ2-7,-,CSVVSGAYEQYF,TGCAGCGTTGTTAGCGGAGCCTACGAGCAGTACTTC
13,-,TRBV20-1,TRBJ1-2,-,CSASVVQGGGDTF,TGCAGTGCTAGCGTCGTGCAGGGTGGTGGCGACACCTTC
13,-,TRBV6-1,TRBJ1-2,few,CASMGGVKAGYTF,TGTGCCAGCATGGGAGGGGTCAAGGCGGGCTACACCTTC
13,TRBD1,TRBV20-1,TRBJ1-1,-,CSALDRGWTEAFF,TGCAGTGCCTTGGACAGGGGATGGACTGAAGCTTTCTTT
14,-,TRBV7-2,TRBJ2-3,-,CASSLGLEIDTQYF,TGTGCCAGCAGCTTAGGACTAGAAATCGATACGCAGTATTTT
13,-,TRBV10-1,TRBJ1-1,-,CATRLAKNTEAFF,TGCGCCACCAGACTAGCCAAAAACACTGAAGCTTTCTTT
14,-,TRBV6-5,TRBJ1-2,-,CASSLRETNYGYTF,TGTGCCAGCAGTTTACGGGAAACTAACTATGGCTACACCTTC
14,TRBD1,TRBV7-3,TRBJ2-1,many,CASSLDRGYNEQFF,TGTGCCAGCAGCTTAGACAGGGGGTACAATGAGCAGTTCTTC
17,TRBD1,TRBV5-1,TRBJ2-6,-,CASTAWAGGSGANVLTF,TGCGCCAGCACCGCATGGGCAGGGGGCTCTGGGGCCAACGTCCTGACTTTC
14,-,TRBV7-9,TRBJ1-1,once,CASSSQKWNTEAFF,TGTGCCAGCAGCTCCCAGAAATGGAACACTGAAGCTTTCTTT
16,TRBD2,TRBV5-1,TRBJ2-1,few,CASSLADGGATNEQFF,TGCGCCAGCAGCTTGGCGGACGGGGGGGCCACAAATGAGCAGTTCTTC
13,TRBD2,TRBV20-1,TRBJ2-5,many,CSARGVALQTQYF,TGCAGTGCCCGGGGGGTAGCGCTGCAGACCCAGTACTTC
16,TRBD2,TRBV20-1,TRBJ2-2,few,CSAKRSSGGNTGELFF,TGCAGTGCCAAGAGGTCTAGCGGGGGGAACACCGGGGAGCTGTTTTTT
17,TRBD2,TRBV5-4,TRBJ2-3,-,CASSIRIAGGPTDTQYF,TGTGCCAGCAGCATCCGAATAGCGGGGGGGCCGACAGATACGCAGTATTTT
14,-,TRBV30,TRBJ1-5,many,CAWSDGRAVQPQHF,TGTGCCTGGAGTGACGGCAGGGCGGTTCAGCCCCAGCATTTT
14,-,TRBV30,TRBJ2-6,-,CAWSLTGGANVLTF,TGTGCCTGGAGCCTGACAGGTGGGGCCAACGTCCTGACTTTC
14,-,TRBV11-2,TRBJ1-6,-,CASSSNTNNSPLHF,TGTGCCAGCAGCTCAAACACGAATAATTCACCCCTCCACTTT
16,TRBD2,TRBV12-3/TRBV12-4,TRBJ2-2,many,CASSHGRDVNTGELFF,TGTGCCAGCAGCCACGGGAGGGACGTTAACACCGGGGAGCTGTTTTTT
15,-,TRBV11-1,TRBJ2-1,-,CASRKPGSSYNEQFF,TGTGCCAGCAGAAAACCAGGGAGCTCCTACAATGAGCAGTTCTTC
10,-,TRBV29-1,TRBJ2-7,many,CSVLWGEQYF,TGCAGCGTTCTTTGGGGCGAGCAGTACTTC